This T cell receptor beta chain was observed in a study of blood T cell repertoires in COVID-19. Turning to the study itself: Samples of COVID-19 (acute and convalescent) were obtained from the United States, Italy and Spain.

Concerning this clone itself: The junction departs from the called germline gene at one end, perhaps through a read error.

Measured with immunoSEQ multiplex PCR; TCRdb has only the in-frame clones, and not every one. The sample has hundreds of thousands of clones; 80% to 95% are singletons. CDR3 length: 20 residues. Germline V CDR1 and CDR2: SGHNT, YYREEE (reference sequence). This TCR was sampled from a man between 60 and 75 years old with COVID-19, enrolled during active disease. Specimen: peripheral blood. The gene calls are TRBV5-4 and TRBJ2-1; TRBD2 agrees at 8 bases. CDR3 protein: CASRLGLAGQFMSSYNEQFF. In nucleotides, the CDR3 is TGTGCCAGCAGATTGGGGCTAGCGGGTCAGTTTATGAGCTCCTACAATGAGCAGTTCTTC.